The 13 T cell receptor beta chains reported below all come from one sample, sequenced in a study of prognosis after radiotherapy for stage I lung cancer. Two-round multiplex PCR on genomic DNA was the method by which TCR beta CDR3 was amplified. Primers were specific to each TRBV and TRBJ gene in first-round PCR. Using its own MiXCR run on the multiplex PCR reads, TCRdb lists one record per CDR3 protein. This sample has tens of thousands of distinct CDR3 sequences; about 34% occur once, and the top ten carry roughly a third. The sample here was PBMCs, taken before or after stereotactic body radiation therapy (not recorded which). These receptors all come from a donor at least 50 years old with non-small cell lung cancer.

Concerning this clonotype itself: The junction does not match germline at one end; this may be a read error. The rearrangement joins TRBV12-3 or TRBV12-4 to TRBJ2-2; 14 nucleotides align to TRBD2. CDR3 length equals 19 residues. In nucleotides, the CDR3 is TGTGCCGGCAGTTTCTTCCGACTAGCGGGAGGGGCGAACACCGTGGAGCTGTTTTTT. This codes for CAGSFFRLAGGANTVELFF.

Turning to this clonotype: One end of the junction varies from germline; a read error may be responsible. CDR3 protein: CASSPLGLGAGELSF. CDR3 DNA sequence: TGTGCCAGCAGTCCCTTGGGGCTTGGGGCCGGGGAGCTGTCTTTT. V and J are TRBV12-3 or TRBV12-4 and TRBJ2-2; possibly TRBD1 or TRBD2 for D (5 bases each). The CDR3 has 15 residues.

The sample holds many counts of this clonotype. This sequence joins TRBV28 and TRBJ2-3; D gene uncertain. There are 15 residues in the CDR3. The V and J ends lost 5 bases and 2 bases respectively, with 14 bases between them. From germline, CDR1 is MDHEN and CDR2 SYDVKM. The CDR3 bases are TGTGCCAGCAGTGCCCCAGCTCTTCTCACAGATACGCAGTATTTT. It yields the protein CASSAPALLTDTQYF.

This clonotype was counted many times. The chain joins TRBV27 to TRBJ1-6; tentative D call: TRBD1 (5 bases). The length of the CDR3 is 17 residues. V was shortened by 5 bases and J by 5 bases, with 19 bases between the two germline ends. Germline CDR1 is MNHEY and CDR2 is SMNVEV (reference sequence). The CDR3 bases are TGTGCCAGCAGTGTCTTCGTGGGGGGTAGGGATAATTCACCCCTCCACTTT. It codes for CASSVFVGGRDNSPLHF.

There are many counts of this clonotype. The rearrangement links TRBV20-1 to TRBJ1-4; D is ambiguous. The CDR3 extends over 15 amino acids. V dropped 6 bases and J dropped 4 bases, with 18 bases sitting between them. Germline CDR1 DFQATT, CDR2 SNEGSKA (reference sequence). This CDR3 is CSAKRSGQINEKLFF. CDR3 nucleotides: TGCAGTGCAAAGAGATCCGGTCAAATTAATGAAAAACTGTTTTTT.

This clonotype was seen many times. The gene calls are TRBV29-1 and TRBJ2-1; 14 positions agree with TRBD2. Germline V gene lookup returns CDR1 SQVTM and CDR2 ANQGSEA. CDR3 length equals 15 residues. V shed 7 bases and J 7 bases; nucleotides not matched to a gene: 9. CDR3 protein: CSGLGTSGRGNEQFF. The CDR3, as DNA: TGCAGCGGGTTAGGGACTAGCGGGAGAGGGAATGAGCAGTTCTTC.

In its sample, this clonotype was seen many times. The rearrangement uses TRBV20-1 and TRBJ1-1; a possible D gene is TRBD1 (6 bases). The germline CDR1 and CDR2 sequences are DFQATT and SNEGSKA (reference sequence). The germline V and J ends were trimmed by 6 bases and 8 bases, with 28 bases remaining between them. CDR3 length: 16 residues. DNA for the CDR3: TGCAGTGCACAAAACAGGGCCCATCTCCGAAGGGGCGAAGCTTTCTTT. Translating it yields CSAQNRAHLRRGEAFF.

This clonotype occurred many times. The CDR3 is CASSQATSGRWELFF. The CDR3, as DNA: TGTGCCAGCAGCCAAGCCACTAGCGGGAGATGGGAGCTGTTTTTT. The chain uses TRBV3-1 and TRBJ2-2; TRBD2 matches 11 bases. CDR1 LGHDT and CDR2 YNNKEL come from the germline V gene (reference sequence). This CDR3 has 15 amino acids. V trimming: 1 base; J trimming: 9 bases; junction bases outside the gene matches: 4.

V gene TRBV20-1 combines with J gene TRBJ1-1; 9 bases line up with TRBD1. Germline V gives CDR1 DFQATT, CDR2 SNEGSKA (reference sequence). The CDR3 runs 12 residues. Germline trimming cut 6 bases from V and 5 bases from J; bases unmatched to any gene: 4. Here the CDR3 reads CSAKQGATEAFF. CDR3 DNA: TGCAGTGCGAAACAGGGGGCGACTGAAGCTTTCTTT.

This clonotype was seen at least ten times. This chain connects TRBV18 to TRBJ2-5; D remains unclear. Deletions cut 0 bases from V and 5 bases from J, with 4 bases between. From germline, CDR1 is KGHSH and CDR2 LQKENI. CDR3 length: 12 amino acids. The DNA of the CDR3 is TGTGCCAGCTCACCACCGACTGAGACCCAGTACTTC. As protein: CASSPPTETQYF.

The chain recombines TRBV6-4 with TRBJ2-2, with 13 bases that match TRBD2. CDR1 is MRHNA and CDR2 is SNTAGT in the germline V gene. V shed 2 bases and J 6 bases; nucleotides not matched to a gene: 9. The CDR3 has 18 residues. The CDR3 loop reads CASSDRTSGRVIPGELFF. The CDR3 DNA sequence: TGTGCCAGCAGTGACCGGACTAGCGGGAGAGTAATTCCCGGGGAGCTGTTTTTT.

This clonotype was observed at least ten times. This sequence joins TRBV10-3 and TRBJ2-5; D is ambiguous. The germline V and J ends were trimmed by 4 bases and 5 bases, with 11 bases remaining between them. Germline V gene lookup returns CDR1 ENHRY and CDR2 SYGVKD. This CDR3 spans 13 amino acids. In nucleotides, the CDR3 is TGTGCCATCAGTGCGGACCTCGGGGAGACCCAGTACTTC. Its protein product is CAISADLGETQYF.

This clonotype was seen only once. This probably arose from a read error, given a far larger clone one base away. The chain links TRBV2 to TRBJ1-3; D may be TRBD1 (5 bases). Germline V gene data show CDR1 as SNHLY and CDR2 as FYNNEI. This CDR3 has 18 residues. Here the CDR3 reads CASILRRSGGRYGNAIYF. In DNA, the CDR3 is TGTGCCAGCATACTCCGGAGGTCCGGGGGGAGATATGGAAACGCCATATATTTT.